One sample yielded the 20 T cell receptor beta chains listed below, sequenced in a study of regulatory T cells in long-lasting Graves disease (dated by TCRdb to the early 2020s). The library was prepared using multiplex PCR. TCRdb lists the instrument as Illumina HiSeq 4000. TCR beta libraries were built with iRepertoire HTBI primers and Arm-PCR amplification of CDR3 regions. The raw public reads went through TCRdb reprocessing: fastp at Q25, MiXCR clone calling, in-frame beta chains kept. Here each entry gathers all rows of one CDR3 protein and keeps the most common genes and DNA. Recorded for this sample are about 300,000 distinct CDR3 sequences; 18% of them occurred a single time. The ten largest clones represent about two fifths of the sample. What this sample's time point label stands for: newly diagnosed GD, antithyroid drugs for less than 3 months. RNA was extracted from PBMCs in TRIzol for both TCR sequencing and RNA sequencing.

Sample: peripheral blood mononuclear cells (PBMCs), taken at new diagnosis, from a patient treated with antithyroid drugs. These receptor sequences come from a female donor with Graves disease.

This clonotype has a count of ten or more. The chain couples TRBV2 to TRBJ2-3; 9 positions match TRBD2. Germline CDR1 is SNHLY and CDR2 is FYNNEI. After removal of 1 base from V and 1 base from J, the junction contained 9 bases not matched to a gene. The CDR3 loop spans 18 amino acids. The CDR3 here is CASSEGAGGPIGTDTQYF. Here the CDR3 DNA reads TGTGCCAGCAGTGAAGGGGCGGGAGGGCCGATTGGCACAGATACGCAGTATTTT.

This clonotype was picked up one time. The chain couples TRBV2 to TRBJ1-4, with TRBD1 matching over 7 bases. Unmatched junction bases numbered 13, after V lost 8 bases and J lost 7 bases. The CDR3 sequence is 15 residues long. The germline gives CDR1 SNHLY, CDR2 FYNNEI. In DNA, the CDR3 is TGTGCCAGCGCTAAAGAAGACAGGGTGCCTGAAAAACTGTTTTTT. This gives the protein CASAKEDRVPEKLFF.

This clonotype has just a few counts. V is TRBV27 and J is TRBJ2-7; 11 positions agree with TRBD1. Per germline, CDR1 MNHEY and CDR2 SMNVEV (reference sequence). This CDR3 is built from 17 residues. Trimming at V came to 4 bases and at J to 4 bases, leaving 12 bases not matched to a gene. The DNA of the CDR3 is TGTGCCAGCAGTTCCCCGGGCGGGGGGACAGGGGGGTACGAGCAGTACTTC. This sequence encodes CASSSPGGGTGGYEQYF.

To note about this clonotype: A much larger clone sits a single nucleotide away, making a read error possible. The V gene is TRBV29-1, the J gene TRBJ2-1; 9 bases agree with TRBD2. The CDR3 contains 14 residues. Trimming cost V 7 bases and J 10 bases; bases outside gene matches: 14. Germline V gene sequence: CDR1 SQVTM, CDR2 ANQGSEA. DNA for the CDR3: TGCAGCGCAAGACCAAGCGGGAGGTCCTACGAGCAGTTCTTC. This translates into CSARPSGRSYEQFF.

This clonotype has more than one count but fewer than ten. At one boundary the junction diverges from the germline segment, which might be a read error. V is TRBV3-1 and J is TRBJ2-7, with TRBD1 as a possible D gene (6 bases). The germline V gene has CDR1 LGHDT and CDR2 YNNKEL (reference sequence). This CDR3 contains 16 residues. The CDR3 sequence is CAGSQRGQRISYEQYF. CDR3 bases: TGTGCCGGCAGCCAGAGAGGACAGCGAATCTCCTACGAGCAGTACTTC.

This clonotype was recorded at least ten times. V usage is TRBV18 and J usage is TRBJ1-5; maybe TRBD1 (5 bases). The CDR3 spans 15 residues. The V gene's germline CDR1 is KGHSH and CDR2 LQKENI. Trimming stripped 2 bases from V and 0 bases from J, with 8 bases between. For the CDR3, the DNA is TGTGCCAGCTCACCAGGGGGTCCTAGCAATCAGCCCCAGCATTTT. Its translation: CASSPGGPSNQPQHF.

This clonotype was observed many times. The genes are TRBV29-1 and TRBJ2-1; no definite D call. CDR1 and CDR2 from the germline V gene are SQVTM and ANQGSEA. The CDR3 spans 12 residues. V was pared by 3 bases and J by 6 bases, with 9 bases between. As DNA, the CDR3 is TGCAGCGTTGAGCCTGCTCGCAATGAGCAGTTCTTC. Its translation is CSVEPARNEQFF.

This rearrangement joins TRBV7-9 to TRBJ1-2, with D unclear. Trimming pared 5 bases from V and 5 bases from J, leaving 18 bases between. The CDR3 sequence is 15 residues long. Germline V gene lookup returns CDR1 SEHNR and CDR2 FQNEAQ (reference sequence). For the CDR3, the DNA is TGTGCCAGCAGCGCAGCATTAAAGGTTACTTATGGCTACACCTTC. Protein product: CASSAALKVTYGYTF.

This clonotype was detected once. This sequence joins TRBV2 and TRBJ2-3, with 9 positions matching TRBD1. This CDR3 has 16 residues. Germline CDR1 is SNHLY and CDR2 is FYNNEI. The V and J ends lost 5 bases and 1 base, in that order; junction bases with no gene match: 7. The CDR3 DNA is TGTGCCAGCAGTAAAACGGGACAGGGTCGCACAGATACGCAGTATTTT. Encoded protein: CASSKTGQGRTDTQYF.

In its sample, this clonotype was seen many times. CDR3 sequence (DNA): TGTGCCAGCAGTGAGACCCCAGTGGGTACCGGGGAGCTGTTTTTT. Its translation is CASSETPVGTGELFF. This sequence joins TRBV12-3 or TRBV12-4 and TRBJ2-2; D gene unclear. CDR3 length: 15 amino acids. V dropped 5 bases and J dropped 5 bases, with 15 bases sitting between them.

This clonotype appeared many times. The chain uses TRBV12-3 or TRBV12-4 and TRBJ1-1, with 7 bases identical to TRBD1. The CDR3 runs 15 residues. With 4 bases clipped from V and 3 bases from J, the junction kept 8 bases outside the gene matches. CDR3 sequence: CASSSRGLLDTEAFF. In DNA form, the CDR3 reads TGTGCCAGCAGTTCTAGGGGGCTCTTGGACACTGAAGCTTTCTTT.

The rearrangement links TRBV4-1 to TRBJ2-7; TRBD1 matches at 9 bases. J gave up 6 bases and V 0 bases, and 12 bases lay outside the gene matches. Germline CDR1 and CDR2: MGHRA and YSYEKL. The CDR3 totals 17 residues. CDR3 nucleotide sequence: TGCGCCAGCAGCCAAGATTCCCCCGGGACAGGGATCGTCGAGCAGTACTTC. Translation gives CASSQDSPGTGIVEQYF.

This clonotype was observed many times. The chain carries TRBV18 and TRBJ2-1; D is undetermined. V lost 0 bases and J 10 bases, leaving 7 bases between the germline ends. The CDR3 is 12 amino acids. The germline CDR1 and CDR2 sequences are KGHSH and LQKENI. As DNA, the CDR3 is TGTGCCAGCTCACCACCGTCGGAGGAGCAGTTCTTC. Its protein is CASSPPSEEQFF.

This clonotype came up many times. V gene TRBV7-2 combines with J gene TRBJ2-7, with a tentative D call TRBD1 (5 bases). The CDR3 has 16 residues. Trimming took off 1 base at V and 0 bases at J, with 13 bases between the two ends. Germline CDR1 and CDR2: SGHTA and FQGNSA. The CDR3, as DNA: TGTGCCAGCAGCTTAGGAGGCTTGGACATCTCCTACGAGCAGTACTTC. It is translated as CASSLGGLDISYEQYF.

This clonotype was seen many times. This chain uses TRBV7-3 with TRBJ1-6; no reliable D call. The CDR3 length is 12 residues. Germline V gives CDR1 SGHTA, CDR2 FQGTGA. V was cut by 6 bases and J by 11 bases, with 11 bases left in between. The CDR3 is CASSTENPPLHF. CDR3 nucleotides: TGTGCCAGCAGTACAGAGAATCCACCCCTCCACTTT.

This clonotype was recorded at least ten times. The rearrangement uses TRBV9 and TRBJ1-5; D is unresolved. The V gene lost 4 bases and the J gene lost 10 bases, with 18 bases spanning the gap. The CDR3 extends over 14 amino acids. The V gene's germline CDR1 is SGDLS and CDR2 YYNGEE. CDR3 DNA: TGTGCCAGCAGCCCCCGGGGAGGGATCGAACCCCAGCATTTT. It yields the protein CASSPRGGIEPQHF. Complete variable domain (other parts from reference TRBV9 and TRBJ1-5): DSGVTQTPKHLITATGQRVTLRCSPRSGDLSVYWYQQSLDQGLQFLIQYYNGEERAKGNILERFSAQQFPDLHSELNLSSLELGDSALYFCASSPRGGIEPQHFGDGTRLSIL.

This clonotype showed up just a few times. The CDR3 spells CASSLYRLAKNIQYF. As DNA, the CDR3 is TGTGCCAGCAGCTTGTATCGGCTAGCCAAAAACATTCAGTACTTC. The chain couples TRBV5-6 to TRBJ2-4; no clear D. CDR3 size: 15 residues. CDR1 is SGHDT, CDR2 YYEEEE, per germline. V dropped 1 base and J dropped 0 bases, with 8 bases sitting between them.

In its sample, this clonotype was seen many times. J is TRBJ2-2 and V is TRBV5-1, with 7 nucleotides matching TRBD1. Germline loops: CDR1 SGHRS, CDR2 YFSETQ. The CDR3 sequence is 15 residues long. Losses at the gene ends were 4 bases for V and 4 bases for J; bases not matched to a gene: 7. The CDR3 loop reads CASSPRQGSTGELFF. In DNA, the CDR3 is TGCGCCAGCAGCCCGAGACAGGGAAGCACCGGGGAGCTGTTTTTT.

This clonotype showed up many times. The chain combines TRBV15 with TRBJ2-2, with D possibly TRBD1 on 5 matching bases. There are 16 residues in the CDR3. The V gene lost 1 base and the J gene lost 1 base, with 10 bases spanning the gap. Germline loops: CDR1 LNHNV, CDR2 YYDKDF (reference sequence). CDR3 in amino acids: CATSRVVGRNTGELFF. The CDR3 DNA reads as TGTGCCACCAGCAGAGTAGTGGGGCGGAACACCGGGGAGCTGTTTTTT.

The chain employs TRBV20-1 and TRBJ2-2; 8 nucleotides align to TRBD2. Per the germline V gene, CDR1 is DFQATT and CDR2 is SNEGSKA (reference sequence). Trimming at V came to 3 bases and at J to 5 bases, leaving 5 bases not matched to a gene. The CDR3 runs 14 residues. The CDR3 region has the DNA TGCAGTGCTAGCGCAGGCGGGAGGACCGGGGAGCTGTTTTTT. It encodes CSASAGGRTGELFF.